The sequence of this TCR beta chain was determined in a study of vaccination and CD4 T cells after COVID-19. Study summary: The convalescents were made up of six males and four females, two of whom were Hispanic.

Of note for this clonotype: As yet, its antigen is unknown.

Germline-derived CDR1 and CDR2 are LGHNT and FRNRAP. Germline trimming cut 7 bases from V and 4 bases from J; bases unmatched to any gene: 7. The CDR3 consists of 14 residues. Sequencing of cultured CD4+ T cell DNA used the Oncomine TCR Beta short-read assay. TCRdb passed the PCR reads through MiXCR, listing each CDR3 protein once. The data show under 15,000 distinct CDR3 sequences, about half seen once. Treatment denoted: roughly nine-day PBMC culture with coronavirus spike peptide pools or control peptides (ViraFEST assay). This sequence joins TRBV12-5 and TRBJ2-7, with TRBD1 matching over 10 bases. This TCR came from a human donor who had recovered from COVID-19. Material for sequencing was CD4+ T cells from blood, cultured in vitro. CDR3 DNA sequence: TGTGCTAGTGTTTGGGACAGGGGACGATACGAGCAGTACTTC. Protein: CASVWDRGRYEQYF.